Below, 9 T cell receptor beta chains from the same sample are listed, as sequenced in a study of cytomegalovirus exposure and HLA in healthy donors. Primers for the PCR totalled 60 Vbeta and 13 Jbeta. The data were produced by immunoSEQ multiplex PCR, yet TCRdb's version contains in-frame clones alone and is incomplete. This table holds 150,000 to 250,000 clones, roughly four fifths found once. Source material: PBMCs. These receptors all stem from a man between 25 and 39 years old in good health and CMV-seronegative.

The chain links TRBV7-6 to TRBJ2-1, with D unresolved. Germline V lookup: CDR1 SGHVS, CDR2 FNYEAQ. Trimming cost V 1 base and J 4 bases, with 14 bases left between them. This CDR3 has 16 amino acids. The chain's CDR3 is CASSLVPESGYNEQFF. The CDR3 bases are TGTGCCAGCAGCTTAGTACCGGAGAGTGGATACAATGAGCAGTTCTTC.

V gene TRBV7-9 combines with J gene TRBJ2-7; 9 positions agree with TRBD1. Trimming cost V 5 bases and J 7 bases; bases outside gene matches: 6. This CDR3 has 13 amino acids. Germline loops: CDR1 SEHNR, CDR2 FQNEAQ (reference sequence). In nucleotides, the CDR3 is TGTGCCAGCAGCCCAGGGACAGGGCTAGAGCAGTACTTC. It is translated as CASSPGTGLEQYF.

The table lists this clone with a count of one. In DNA form, the CDR3 reads TGTGCCTGGAGTCCCGTCTCCCCGTTGAGTGCTGGGGCCAACGTCCTGACTTTC. The encoded protein is CAWSPVSPLSAGANVLTF. V is TRBV30 and J is TRBJ2-6; D gene ambiguous. V dropped 2 bases and J dropped 2 bases, with 19 bases sitting between them. The CDR3 runs 18 residues. The germline V gene encodes CDR1 GTSNPN and CDR2 SVGIG (reference sequence).

This chain joins TRBV2 and TRBJ2-7; TRBD1 matches 7 bases. CDR3 length equals 14 residues. CDR1 and CDR2 (germline): SNHLY, FYNNEI. Trimming at V came to 7 bases and at J to 0 bases, leaving 6 bases not matched to a gene. The CDR3 loop reads CASNRQGPSYEQYF. The CDR3 DNA follows: TGTGCCAGCAACAGACAGGGCCCCTCCTACGAGCAGTACTTC. The entire variable domain, with the rest obtained from reference TRBV2 and TRBJ2-7, is as follows: EPEVTQTPSHQVTQMGQEVILRCVPISNHLYFYWYRQILGQKVEFLVSFYNNEISEKSEIFDDQFSVERPDGSNFTLKIRSTKLEDSAMYFCASNRQGPSYEQYFGPGTRLTVT.

The chain recombines TRBV5-1 with TRBJ2-2; TRBD2 matches at 10 bases. The CDR3 loop spans 16 amino acids. The germline CDR1 and CDR2 sequences are SGHRS and YFSETQ. Losses at the gene ends were 0 bases for V and 4 bases for J; bases not matched to a gene: 3. The CDR3 DNA reads as TGCGCCAGCAGCTTGGCGGCTAGCGGGAGCACCGGGGAGCTGTTTTTT. It yields the protein CASSLAASGSTGELFF.

The J gene is TRBJ1-4, the V gene TRBV28; 7 bases line up with TRBD1. The V gene's germline CDR1 is MDHEN and CDR2 SYDVKM. J lost 8 bases, V lost 7 bases, and 7 bases had no gene match. This CDR3 has 13 residues. CDR3 sequence reads: CASMEGAGEKLFF. The CDR3 nucleotides are TGTGCCAGCATGGAGGGGGCGGGCGAAAAACTGTTTTTT.

V gene TRBV7-9 combines with J gene TRBJ1-1, with D possibly TRBD1 on 6 matching bases. CDR1 SEHNR and CDR2 FQNEAQ come from the germline V gene (reference sequence). The V gene lost 5 bases and the J gene lost 4 bases, with 17 bases spanning the gap. The CDR3 covers 15 residues. CDR3 sequence: CASSRNRVGSTEAFF. The CDR3 DNA reads TGTGCCAGCAGCCGAAACAGGGTTGGAAGCACTGAAGCTTTCTTT.

This chain uses TRBV10-3 with TRBJ2-5; tentatively, D is TRBD2 (5 bases). The CDR3 contains 14 residues. The V and J ends lost 0 bases and 2 bases respectively, with 7 bases between them. Germline CDR1 ENHRY, CDR2 SYGVKD. As DNA, the CDR3 is TGTGCCATCAGTGAGTCGACTACGCAAGAGACCCAGTACTTC. Translation: CAISESTTQETQYF.

A few counts support this clone. This chain joins TRBV4-1 and TRBJ2-1, with 9 bases that match TRBD2. CDR1 and CDR2 from the germline V gene are MGHRA and YSYEKL. The CDR3 covers 15 residues. Trimming cost V 1 base and J 8 bases; bases outside gene matches: 6. In DNA, the CDR3 is TGCGCCAGCAGCCAAGTTAGCGGGAGTTTCGATGAGCAGTTCTTC. It is translated as CASSQVSGSFDEQFF.